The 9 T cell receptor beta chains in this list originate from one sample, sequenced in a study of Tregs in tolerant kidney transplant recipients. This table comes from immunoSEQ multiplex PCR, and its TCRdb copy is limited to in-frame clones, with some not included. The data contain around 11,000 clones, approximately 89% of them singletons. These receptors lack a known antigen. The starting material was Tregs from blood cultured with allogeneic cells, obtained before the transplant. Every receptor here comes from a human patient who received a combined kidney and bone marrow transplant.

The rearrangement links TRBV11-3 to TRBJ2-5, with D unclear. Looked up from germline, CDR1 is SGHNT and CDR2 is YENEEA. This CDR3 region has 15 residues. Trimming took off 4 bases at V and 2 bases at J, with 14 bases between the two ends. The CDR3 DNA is TGTGCCAGCAGCTCCTCGCTCGAAGTACAAGAGACCCAGTACTTC. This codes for CASSSSLEVQETQYF. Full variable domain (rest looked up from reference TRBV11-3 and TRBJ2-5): EAGVVQSPRYKIIEKKQPVAFWCNPISGHNTLYWYLQNLGQGPELLIRYENEEAVDDSQLPKDRFSAERLKGVDSTLKIQPAELGDSAVYLCASSSSLEVQETQYFGPGTRLLVL.

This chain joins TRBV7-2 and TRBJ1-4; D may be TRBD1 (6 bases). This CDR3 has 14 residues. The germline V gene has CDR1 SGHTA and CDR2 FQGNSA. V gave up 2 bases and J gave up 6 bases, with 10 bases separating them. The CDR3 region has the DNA TGTGCCAGCAGCTTAACAGGGACATATGAAAAACTGTTTTTT. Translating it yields CASSLTGTYEKLFF.

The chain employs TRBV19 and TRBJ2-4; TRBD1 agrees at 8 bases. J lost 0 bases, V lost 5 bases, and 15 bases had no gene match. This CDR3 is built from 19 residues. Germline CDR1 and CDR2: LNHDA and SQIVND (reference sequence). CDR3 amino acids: CASSPIGQGRGVAKNIQYF. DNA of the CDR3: TGTGCCAGTAGTCCCATCGGACAGGGTAGGGGGGTAGCCAAAAACATTCAGTACTTC.

The CDR3 protein is CASSSFPYEQYF. The DNA for the CDR3 is TGTGCCAGCAGTTCCTTTCCGTACGAGCAGTACTTC. V gene TRBV28 combines with J gene TRBJ2-7; no clear D. The CDR3 extends over 12 amino acids. The V gene's germline CDR1 is MDHEN and CDR2 SYDVKM. V shed 4 bases and J shed 4 bases, with 8 bases lying between them.

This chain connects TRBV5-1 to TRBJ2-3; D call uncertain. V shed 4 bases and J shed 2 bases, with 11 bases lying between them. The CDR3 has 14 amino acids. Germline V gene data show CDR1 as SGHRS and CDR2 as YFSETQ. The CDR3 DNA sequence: TGCGCCAGCAGCCCGAGAACCCCCACAGATACGCAGTATTTT. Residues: CASSPRTPTDTQYF.

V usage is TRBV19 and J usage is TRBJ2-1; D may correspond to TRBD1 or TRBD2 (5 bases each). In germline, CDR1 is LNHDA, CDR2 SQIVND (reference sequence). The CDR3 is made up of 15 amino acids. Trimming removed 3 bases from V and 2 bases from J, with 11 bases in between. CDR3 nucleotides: TGTGCCAGTAGTATTTCGGGACGGACCTACAATGAGCAGTTCTTC. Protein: CASSISGRTYNEQFF.

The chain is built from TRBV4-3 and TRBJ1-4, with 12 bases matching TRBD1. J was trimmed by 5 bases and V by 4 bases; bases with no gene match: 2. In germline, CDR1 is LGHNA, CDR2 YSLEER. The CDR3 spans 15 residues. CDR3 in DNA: TGCGCCAGCAGCCTTGGGACAGGGGGCAATGAAAAACTGTTTTTT. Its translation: CASSLGTGGNEKLFF.

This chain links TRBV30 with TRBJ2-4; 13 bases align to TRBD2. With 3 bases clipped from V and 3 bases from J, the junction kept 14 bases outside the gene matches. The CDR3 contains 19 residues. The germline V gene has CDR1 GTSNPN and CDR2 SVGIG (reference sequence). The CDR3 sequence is CAWSRLAGGEGVGKNIQYF. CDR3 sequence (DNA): TGTGCCTGGAGCCGACTAGCGGGGGGTGAGGGGGTAGGCAAAAACATTCAGTACTTC.

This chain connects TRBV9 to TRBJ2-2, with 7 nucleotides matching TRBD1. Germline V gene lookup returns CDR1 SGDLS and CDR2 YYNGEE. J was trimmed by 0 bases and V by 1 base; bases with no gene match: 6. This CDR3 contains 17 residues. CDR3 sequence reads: CASSVNSQGANTGELFF. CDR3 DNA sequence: TGTGCCAGCAGCGTAAATAGTCAGGGGGCGAACACCGGGGAGCTGTTTTTT.